The 20 T cell receptor beta chains presented below share a single source sample, sequenced in a study of CD8+CD57+ T cells in acquired aplastic anemia. The authors sequenced patients whose flow cytometry had shown CD8+CD57+ cell expansion. TCR beta VDJ and CDR3 profiles were obtained from a genomic DNA template. TCRdb re-analysed the reads in MiXCR, keeping a single row per CDR3 protein. The sample holds a few hundred thousand distinct CDR3 sequences, around 82% seen once. Sequenced input: sorted CD4+, CD8+, or CD8+CD57+ T cells (not recorded which) from PBMCs. The source of these receptors is a human donor with aplastic anemia.

The V call is TRBV27, the J call TRBJ2-7, with TRBD1 matching over 7 bases. The CDR3 length is 18 residues. From germline, CDR1 is MNHEY and CDR2 SMNVEV (reference sequence). V was clipped by 10 bases and J by 1 base; unmatched bases: 22. CDR3 DNA sequence: TGTGCCAAACACTTTCATCCAGACGGGACAGCCCTTTCCTACGAGCAGTACGTC. The encoded protein is CAKHFHPDGTALSYEQYV.

The chain has TRBV7-9 and TRBJ2-3; D is undetermined. CDR1 is SEHNR and CDR2 is FQNEAQ in the germline V gene (reference sequence). The CDR3 extends over 12 amino acids. V dropped 5 bases and J dropped 14 bases, with 17 bases sitting between them. CDR3 DNA sequence: TGTGCCAGCAGCGTAGGGTCTAGTTCCGGGTATTTT. It codes for CASSVGSSSGYF.

A note on this clonotype: The DNA is left out, because the CDR3 cannot be placed on it with certainty; the CDR3 is given as TCRdb lists it. The rearrangement joins TRBV7-3 to TRBJ1-5. CDR1 and CDR2 (germline): SGHTA, FQGTGA. The CDR3 contains 15 residues when both ends are counted. The CDR3 loop is CASGGAGHIQYFGHF.

The chain uses TRBV7-9 and TRBJ2-7; D may be TRBD2 (6 bases). From germline, CDR1 is SEHNR and CDR2 FQNEAQ (reference sequence). The CDR3 is made up of 18 amino acids. Trimming shortened V by 5 bases and J by 4 bases, and 27 bases separated the two germline ends. The CDR3 protein is CASSALAETQYFSYEQYV. CDR3 nucleotides: TGTGCCAGCAGCGCACTAGCAGAGACCCAGTACTTCTCGTACGAGCAGTACGTC.

This chain joins TRBV11-3 and TRBJ2-3; the D gene is possibly TRBD1 (5 bases). Trimming shortened V by 0 bases and J by 13 bases, and 17 bases separated the two germline ends. The CDR3 extends over 14 amino acids. CDR1 is SGHNT and CDR2 is YENEEA in the germline V gene. DNA for the CDR3: TGTGCCAGCAGCTTAGAACTGACAGCCCGGGTCAAGTATTTT. Its translation is CASSLELTARVKYF.

V usage is TRBV7-8 and J usage is TRBJ2-7, with TRBD2 as a possible D gene (6 bases). V was shortened by 3 bases and J by 1 base, with 22 bases between the two germline ends. The CDR3 runs to 18 residues. Germline CDR1 reads SGHVS; CDR2 reads FQNEAQ. DNA of the CDR3: TGTGCCAGCAGCTTTGCTCGAGGCGGGAAAGCGCTTTCCTACGAGCAGTACGTC. It yields the protein CASSFARGGKALSYEQYV.

As for this clonotype: The junction departs from the called germline gene at one end, perhaps through a read error. This chain connects TRBV7-8 to TRBJ2-1; 7 bases map to TRBD2. The germline V gene has CDR1 SGHVS and CDR2 FQNEAQ. CDR3 length equals 15 residues. The CDR3 DNA follows: TGTGCCAGTAGCATGGGGGGGGAACCCTACACTGAGCAGTTCTTC. Translated: CASSMGGEPYTEQFF. The whole variable domain, remainder taken from reference TRBV7-8 and TRBJ2-1, is GAGVSQSPRYKVAKRGQDVALRCDPISGHVSLFWYQQALGQGPEFLTYFQNEAQLDKSGLPSDRFFAERPEGSVSTLKIQRTQQEDSAVYLCASSMGGEPYTEQFFGPGTRLTVL.

The chain is built from TRBV6-2 or TRBV6-3 and TRBJ2-1, with 7 bases lining up with TRBD1. Germline trimming cut 5 bases from V and 9 bases from J; bases unmatched to any gene: 19. This CDR3 region has 17 residues. Germline assignment: CDR1 MNHEY and CDR2 SVGEGT. CDR3 nucleotides: TGTGCCAGCAGTGTACGGGGACAGCCAGTTCCCTTGGGTGAGCAGTTCTTC. Its translation: CASSVRGQPVPLGEQFF.

J is TRBJ2-7 and V is TRBV9; 9 positions agree with TRBD2. The CDR3 loop spans 16 amino acids. The germline V gene has CDR1 SGDLS and CDR2 YYNGEE. V dropped 3 bases and J dropped 9; count of bases not matched to a gene: 16. CDR3: CASSGGLAFSTDTQYV. CDR3 bases: TGTGCCAGCAGCGGCGGACTAGCGTTTTCTACAGATACGCAGTACGTC.

On this clonotype: The DNA is omitted, as the CDR3 cannot be located on it reliably, and the CDR3 follows TCRdb's listing. This chain joins TRBV2 and TRBJ2-7; TRBD2, as called in the table, went unchecked against the DNA. The CDR3 has 18 amino acids, counting both end residues. Germline V lookup: CDR1 SNHLY, CDR2 FYNNEI. This CDR3 is CASSWEDGNNEQFFEPYV.

This clonotype was observed a single time. The chain employs TRBV5-4 and TRBJ2-2; no reliable D call. The CDR3 loop spans 12 amino acids. V lost 2 bases to trimming and J lost 5 bases, with 4 bases between them. Germline-derived CDR1 and CDR2 are SGHNT and YYREEE (reference sequence). The CDR3 region has the DNA TGTGCCAGCAGCTTTGCTACCGGGGAGCTGTTTTTT. This sequence encodes CASSFATGELFF.

This chain connects TRBV24-1 to TRBJ1-2; TRBD1 aligns across 9 bases. In germline, CDR1 is KGHDR, CDR2 SFDVKD. This CDR3 is 17 amino acids long. V was pared by 9 bases and J by 0 bases, with 13 bases of the junction left unmatched. The CDR3 region has the DNA TGTGCCACCGACCCGGACAGGGGTCGGAGAGCTAACTATGGCTACACCTTC. As protein: CATDPDRGRRANYGYTF.

Worth noting for this clonotype: This CDR3 is missing its conserved last phenylalanine or tryptophan, likely due to a read error. Because the CDR3's place on the DNA is in doubt, the DNA is left out and the CDR3 is given as listed by TCRdb. The V and J genes are TRBV10-3 and TRBJ1-5. The CDR3 region is 15 residues in length, termini included. Germline values: CDR1 ENHRY, CDR2 SYGVKD. CDR3 sequence: CAISQSSVDHQHQQL.

This clonotype has only one observation. The chain couples TRBV6-1 to TRBJ2-1; 9 nucleotides align to TRBD2. The CDR3 has 15 residues. The J segment lost 7 bases and the V segment lost 2 bases, leaving 6 bases of the junction unmatched. Per germline, CDR1 MNHNS and CDR2 SASEGT. CDR3 protein: CASSEMASGVNEQFF. Here the CDR3 DNA reads TGTGCCAGCAGTGAAATGGCTAGCGGGGTAAATGAGCAGTTCTTC.

The V call is TRBV7-2, the J call TRBJ2-2; D tentatively fits TRBD1 or TRBD2 (6 bases each). The tail of the sequence fits TRBJ2-3 better, so the J call may be wrong. This CDR3 region has 13 residues. The germline V gene has CDR1 SGHTA and CDR2 FQGNSA. CDR3 sequence (DNA): TGTGCCAGAGGGGACGGGGGCACCGGGGCGCAGTATTTT. As protein: CARGDGGTGAQYF.

The chain couples TRBV7-8 to TRBJ2-1; TRBD2 matches at 7 bases. Per germline, CDR1 SGHVS and CDR2 FQNEAQ. With V trimmed by 5 bases and J by 7 bases, 14 bases remained unmatched. The CDR3 runs to 16 residues. The DNA for the CDR3 is TGTGCCAGCAGCGTCCCTGGCGGGGGTCCTACTAATGAGCAGTTCTTC. It yields the protein CASSVPGGGPTNEQFF.

This clonotype showed up many times. The genes are TRBV7-8 and TRBJ2-3, with D possibly being TRBD2 (5 bases). Trimming took 0 bases from V and 5 from J, leaving 9 bases between them. This CDR3 has 14 amino acids. CDR1 and CDR2 from the germline V gene are SGHVS and FQNEAQ. CDR3 nucleotide sequence: TGTGCCAGCAGCTTAGCGGGAGTTCAAGATACGCAGTATTTT. This encodes CASSLAGVQDTQYF.

About this clonotype itself: Since no conserved phenylalanine or tryptophan closes the CDR3, a read error is the likely cause. It is unclear where the CDR3 begins or ends on the DNA, so no DNA is shown, and the CDR3 is as TCRdb lists it. This rearrangement joins TRBV7-8 to TRBJ2-3; the D call of TRBD1 is as the table states it, not checked on the DNA. The length of the CDR3 is 13 amino acids, counting both ends. Per the germline V gene, CDR1 is SGHVS and CDR2 is FQNEAQ. The CDR3 sequence is CASGVGGSATTYY.

V and J are TRBV7-6 and TRBJ1-6; perhaps TRBD1 as D (6 bases). The germline V and J ends were trimmed by 5 bases and 16 bases, with 27 bases remaining between them. The CDR3 is made up of 16 amino acids. The germline CDR1 and CDR2 sequences are SGHVS and FNYEAQ. In DNA, the CDR3 is TGTGCCAGCAGCCTGGGGGGGGGCGGTTATAGCACAGATCTCCACTTT. Amino acids: CASSLGGGGYSTDLHF.

This clonotype was seen just once. The junction differs from germline at one of its ends, possibly a read error. The V gene is TRBV7-3, the J gene TRBJ1-1, with D unclear. The germline CDR1 and CDR2 sequences are SGHTA and FQGTGA. This CDR3 is 13 amino acids long. CDR3 sequence reads: CASRREMNAEAFF. DNA of the CDR3: TGTGCCAGCAGGAGGGAGATGAACGCTGAAGCTTTCTTT.